This T cell receptor (beta chain) was found in a study of blood T cells in healthy people across ages. This clonotype was found once. The antigen remains unidentified. Next came a second PCR, run for about 6 to 12 cycles, which used a sample-barcoded 5' primer along with a J-beta primer mix. MiXCR was run by TCRdb on the 5' RACE reads, yielding one entry per CDR3 protein. This sample has about 1.4 million distinct CDR3 sequences; around 59% occur once, and the top ten carry about 6.3%. Trimming shortened V by 1 base and J by 5 bases, and 6 bases separated the two germline ends. The CDR3 is 13 residues long. From germline, CDR1 is SEHNR and CDR2 FQNEAQ (reference sequence). The study isolated at least 7 million PBMCs from each sample. Study-wide results and limits: Naive CD4+ cell counts and diversity both ran higher in long-lived than in aged donors.

This chain uses TRBV7-9 with TRBJ1-5; D gene ambiguous. The sample consisted of blood. This TCR was sampled from a man younger than 35 in good health. The CDR3: CASSLGTYQPQHF. In DNA form, the CDR3 reads TGTGCCAGCAGCTTAGGGACTTATCAGCCCCAGCATTTT.